This record covers a single TCR beta chain. The CDR3 consists of 16 residues. Germline-derived CDR1 and CDR2 are SGHKS and YYEKEE (reference sequence). V was trimmed by 0 bases and J by 0 bases, leaving 12 bases between them. This entry comes from a study of cytomegalovirus exposure and HLA in healthy donors. Primers for the PCR totalled 60 Vbeta and 13 Jbeta. Sequenced by immunoSEQ multiplex PCR; TCRdb stores in-frame clones only, minus some. This sample's table has tens of thousands of clones. The sample comprised PBMCs. This clonotype was obtained from a man between 35 and 55 years old in good health and CMV-seronegative. The chain links TRBV5-5 to TRBJ1-1; the D gene is possibly TRBD1 (5 bases). CDR3 region: CASSLGNRPMNTEAFF. Here the CDR3 DNA reads TGTGCCAGCAGCTTGGGAAACAGGCCGATGAACACTGAAGCTTTCTTT.